Listed below are T cell receptor beta chains from one sample, sequenced in a study of blood T cell repertoires in COVID-19. Sequenced by immunoSEQ multiplex PCR; TCRdb stores in-frame clones only, minus some. The table lists approximately 200,000 clones, 70% to 90% of them singletons. The sequencing sample was made of peripheral blood. These receptors came from a person between 70 and 80 years old with COVID-19, enrolled during active disease. CDR3s include the opening cysteine and the closing phenylalanine or tryptophan. The D gene is left open where the match is weak. Not every row has a clone size; where given, it reads once, few, many or a size class.

J	V	length	D	size	DNA	CDR3
TRBJ2-2	TRBV5-1	19	TRBD2	-	TGCGCCAGCATGGGGGGGATCCTGGCTAGCGGGAGTCGCACCGGGGAGCTGTTTTTT	CASMGGILASGSRTGELFF
TRBJ2-3	TRBV3-1/TRBV3-2	18	-	-	TGTGCCAGCAGCCCGTCTGGACTTACCCGTAAAAGGACAGATACGCAGTATTTT	CASSPSGLTRKRTDTQYF
TRBJ2-6	TRBV27	18	TRBD2	-	TGTGCCAGCAGTTTATTTCTAGCGGGAGGTCCTGGGGCCAACGTCCTGACTTTC	CASSLFLAGGPGANVLTF
TRBJ1-6	TRBV7-2	15	-	-	TGTGCCAGCAGCTTACGGCGGCCCGATAATTCACCCCTCCACTTT	CASSLRRPDNSPLHF
TRBJ2-5	TRBV28	16	TRBD1	-	TGTGCCAGCAGCCTGGGGACAGGGGCTGTAGAAGAGACCCAGTACTTC	CASSLGTGAVEETQYF
TRBJ1-6	TRBV29-1	13	-	-	TGCAGCGTCCTCTTAACCGGGGATTCACCCCTCCACTTT	CSVLLTGDSPLHF
TRBJ1-3	TRBV4-3	15	-	-	TGCGCCAGCAGCCAGAACAGGGTATCAGGAAACACCATATATTTT	CASSQNRVSGNTIYF
TRBJ2-1	TRBV28	15	-	-	TGTGCCAGCACTATCCAGTTGGGAAGGGGGGGTGAGCAGTTCTTC	CASTIQLGRGGEQFF
TRBJ2-3	TRBV18	15	-	-	TGTGCCAGCTCACCTAGGACTGGAAGCACAGATACGCAGTATTTT	CASSPRTGSTDTQYF
TRBJ2-3	TRBV15	14	-	-	TGTGCCACCAGCAGACGACAGAGCACAGATACGCAGTATTTT	CATSRRQSTDTQYF
TRBJ2-5	TRBV6-1	17	TRBD2	few	TGTGCCAGCAGTGTGGGACTAGCGGGGGCCGGGGGGGAGACCCAGTACTTC	CASSVGLAGAGGETQYF
TRBJ2-3	TRBV6-6	15	-	-	TGTGCCAGCAGTTATTTATCTGCTATCGTGGATACGCAGTATTTT	CASSYLSAIVDTQYF
TRBJ2-2	TRBV28	12	-	-	TGTGCCAGCAGCCTTAACACCGGGGAGCTGTTTTTT	CASSLNTGELFF
TRBJ1-2	TRBV27	13	-	-	TGTGCCAGCAGTTTCCGGACAGACTATGGCTACACCTTC	CASSFRTDYGYTF
TRBJ2-3	TRBV7-2	18	-	-	TGTGCCAGCAGCTTAACTGCTGGCAGGGGATTCATTCAGGATACGCAGTATTTT	CASSLTAGRGFIQDTQYF
TRBJ2-5	TRBV6-5	13	-	-	TGTGCCAGCAGTTACTCGGCGGCGGTGGCCCAGTACTTC	CASSYSAAVAQYF
TRBJ1-1	TRBV6-6	11	TRBD1	-	TGTGCCAGCAGGCAGGGGGCGGGGGCTTTCTTT	CASRQGAGAFF
TRBJ1-1	TRBV19	14	-	-	TGTGCCAGTAGTAGTACCAACAGGAACACTGAAGCTTTCTTT	CASSSTNRNTEAFF
TRBJ2-5	TRBV6-5	15	-	-	TGTGCCAGCAGTAACGGTCCCTTGGACCAAGAGACCCAGTACTTC	CASSNGPLDQETQYF
TRBJ2-3	TRBV5-1	16	-	-	TGCGCCAGCAGCCCGGAGGGGCTAGCGCTCACAGATACGCAGTATTTT	CASSPEGLALTDTQYF
TRBJ1-2	TRBV5-4	14	-	once	TGTGCCAGCAGCTTAAGACAGAATAACTATGGCTACACCTTC	CASSLRQNNYGYTF
TRBJ1-6	TRBV7-8	14	-	-	TGTGCCAGCAGCCGGACAGTAGAGAATTCACCCCTCCACTTT	CASSRTVENSPLHF
TRBJ1-4	TRBV7-2	15	-	-	TGTGCCAGCAGCTTATTTGGGGGGAGTGGTGAAAAACTGTTTTTT	CASSLFGGSGEKLFF
TRBJ2-1	TRBV27	12	-	-	TGTGCCAGCAGTCCCAACTACAATGAGCAGTTCTTC	CASSPNYNEQFF
TRBJ1-6	TRBV14	15	-	-	TGTGCCAGCAGCCAAGATTGGGGGGGGGTTTCACCCCTCCACTTT	CASSQDWGGVSPLHF
TRBJ2-2	TRBV15	13	TRBD1	few	TGTGCCACGACAGGGGCTTACACCGGGGAGCTGTTTTTT	CATTGAYTGELFF
TRBJ2-1	TRBV7-8	15	TRBD2	-	TGTGCCAGCAGCTTCCAGCGGGGTGGGTACAATGAGCAGTTCTTC	CASSFQRGGYNEQFF
TRBJ1-6	TRBV18	15	-	-	TGTGCCAGCTCACCAACGACAGTCGATAATTCACCCCTCCACTTT	CASSPTTVDNSPLHF
TRBJ2-3	TRBV19	16	-	-	TGTGCCAGTAGTGACCCCCAGGGATATAGCACAGATACGCAGTATTTT	CASSDPQGYSTDTQYF
TRBJ2-3	TRBV21-1	16	-	-	TGTGCCAGCAGCAAAGTTTGGGGCCCCCGGCGACATACGCAGTATTTT	CASSKVWGPRRHTQYF
TRBJ2-2	TRBV30	15	-	-	TGTGCCTGGAATGGCCATTCAGGGAACACCGGGGAGCTGTTTTTT	CAWNGHSGNTGELFF
TRBJ1-3	TRBV7-9	14	TRBD1	-	TGTGCCAGCAGCCCCTGGACAGGAGGAAACACCATATATTTT	CASSPWTGGNTIYF
TRBJ1-1	TRBV5-1	13	-	-	TGCGCCAGCAGCTTGAGAGGGAACACTGAAGCTTTCTTT	CASSLRGNTEAFF
TRBJ1-4	TRBV7-3	15	TRBD1	once	TGTGCCAGCCTTAATGACGGGACACAGGGGGAAAAACTGTTTTTT	CASLNDGTQGEKLFF
TRBJ2-5	TRBV15	16	TRBD1	-	TGTGCCACCAGAGGGGGCGACGCAGGGGGCGGGGAGACCCAGTACTTC	CATRGGDAGGGETQYF
TRBJ2-5	TRBV9	16	TRBD2	-	TGTGCCAGCAGCGTAGGGCCAGCGGGAGGGTCAGAGACCCAGTACTTC	CASSVGPAGGSETQYF
TRBJ2-1	TRBV6-2/TRBV6-3	16	TRBD2	-	TGTGCCAGCAGTTACCCACAAGGACTAGGATGGAATGAGCAGTTCTTC	CASSYPQGLGWNEQFF
TRBJ2-7	TRBV3-1/TRBV3-2	12	-	-	TGTGCCAGCAGCCATCACAGCTACGAGCAGTACTTC	CASSHHSYEQYF
TRBJ1-1	TRBV3-1/TRBV3-2	13	-	-	TGTGCCAGCAGCCAAGAAAGCTGGCGGAGTACTTTCTTT	CASSQESWRSTFF
TRBJ1-2	TRBV28	13	-	-	TGTGCCAGCAGTTTACACAGGGATTATGGCTACACCTTC	CASSLHRDYGYTF
TRBJ1-4	TRBV30	14	-	-	TGTGCCTGGACTGTTCAGGGAGGTTATGAAAAACTGTTTTTT	CAWTVQGGYEKLFF
TRBJ1-1	TRBV7-6	14	-	large	TGTGCCAGCACCCCCGAGCGGGTGAACACTGAAGCTTTCTTT	CASTPERVNTEAFF
TRBJ2-1	TRBV18	14	-	-	TGTGCCAGCTCACCAGAACAGGGCGGTAATGAGCAGTTCTTC	CASSPEQGGNEQFF
TRBJ2-7	TRBV4-1	17	-	-	TGCGCCAGCAGCCAAGAACCAACCGGACAGCTGGGCTACGAGCAGTACTTC	CASSQEPTGQLGYEQYF
TRBJ1-1	TRBV5-8	13	-	-	TGTGCCAGCAGGTCTAGGGGAAACACTGAAGCTTTCTTT	CASRSRGNTEAFF
TRBJ2-5	TRBV3-1/TRBV3-2	16	-	-	TGTGCCAGCAGCCAAGATTGGTCTAGCAGCGGCGAGACCCAGTACTTC	CASSQDWSSSGETQYF
TRBJ1-6	TRBV6-6	14	-	-	TGTGCCAGCAGCGAGAGCTCCTATAATTCACCCCTCCACTTT	CASSESSYNSPLHF
TRBJ2-2	TRBV4-3	18	TRBD2	-	TGCGCCAGCAGCCAAGAGGGACTAGCGGGGGGGCCGGTCGGGGAGCTGTTTTTT	CASSQEGLAGGPVGELFF
TRBJ1-2	TRBV18	14	-	-	TGTGCCAGCTCACCGGAGGGGAACCTCTATGGCTACACCTTC	CASSPEGNLYGYTF
TRBJ1-6	TRBV9	17	TRBD1	-	TGTGCCAGCAGCGCAAGGGGACAGGCTTTAGGGAATTCACCCCTCCACTTT	CASSARGQALGNSPLHF
TRBJ1-5	TRBV6-5	11	-	few	TGTGCCAGCGGGAGCCATCAGCCCCAGCATTTT	CASGSHQPQHF
TRBJ2-7	TRBV28	12	-	once	TGTGCCAGCAGTTTTTGGGAGTACGAGCAGTACTTC	CASSFWEYEQYF
TRBJ1-4	TRBV2	12	-	-	TGTGCCAGCACTAACAGGGTCGAAAAACTGTTTTTT	CASTNRVEKLFF
TRBJ2-3	TRBV6-4	13	-	once	TGTGCCAGCAGGGAGTCTGGCACAGATACGCAGTATTTT	CASRESGTDTQYF
TRBJ2-7	TRBV28	13	-	-	TGTGCCAGCAGTATGAAAGAGCGGGCCGAGCAGTACTTC	CASSMKERAEQYF
TRBJ2-7	TRBV7-2	13	-	-	TGTGCCAGCAGCTTAGTACAGAACTACGAGCAGTACTTC	CASSLVQNYEQYF
TRBJ2-7	TRBV6-2/TRBV6-3	15	-	-	TGTGCCAGCAGTTATATTTCCGGCAGGGGTAACGAGCAGTACTTC	CASSYISGRGNEQYF
TRBJ1-2	TRBV5-6	14	TRBD1	-	TGTGCCAGCAGCTTGCAGGGGGTAAACTATGGCTACACCTTC	CASSLQGVNYGYTF
TRBJ1-1	TRBV5-1	14	TRBD1	few	TGCGCCAGCAGCTTTAGTACAGCCAACAGGGGAGCTTTCTTT	CASSFSTANRGAFF